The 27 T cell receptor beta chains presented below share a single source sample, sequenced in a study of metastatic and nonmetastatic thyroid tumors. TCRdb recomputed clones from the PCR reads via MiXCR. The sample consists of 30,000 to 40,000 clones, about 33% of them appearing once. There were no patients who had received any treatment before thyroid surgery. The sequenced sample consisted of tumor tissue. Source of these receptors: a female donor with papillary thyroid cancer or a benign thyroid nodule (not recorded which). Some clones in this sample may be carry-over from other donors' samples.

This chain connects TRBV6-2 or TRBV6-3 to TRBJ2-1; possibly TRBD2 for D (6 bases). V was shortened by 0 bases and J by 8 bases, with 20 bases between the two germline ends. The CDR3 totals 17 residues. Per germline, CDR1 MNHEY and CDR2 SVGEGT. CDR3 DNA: TGTGCCAGCAGTTACTCGAGATCGGGAGCCACCAAGGATGAGCAGTTCTTC. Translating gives CASSYSRSGATKDEQFF.

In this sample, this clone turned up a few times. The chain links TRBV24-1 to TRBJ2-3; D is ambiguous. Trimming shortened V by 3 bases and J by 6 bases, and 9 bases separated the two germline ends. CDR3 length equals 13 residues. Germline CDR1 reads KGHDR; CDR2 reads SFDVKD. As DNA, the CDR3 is TGTGCCACCAGTGATCCCCCTGGTGATACGCAGTATTTT. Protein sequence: CATSDPPGDTQYF.

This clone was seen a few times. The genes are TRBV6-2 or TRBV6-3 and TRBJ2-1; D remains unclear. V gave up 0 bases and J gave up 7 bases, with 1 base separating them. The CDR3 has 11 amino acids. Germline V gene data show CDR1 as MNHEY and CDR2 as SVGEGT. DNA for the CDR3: TGTGCCAGCAGTTACTCGAATGAGCAGTTCTTC. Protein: CASSYSNEQFF.

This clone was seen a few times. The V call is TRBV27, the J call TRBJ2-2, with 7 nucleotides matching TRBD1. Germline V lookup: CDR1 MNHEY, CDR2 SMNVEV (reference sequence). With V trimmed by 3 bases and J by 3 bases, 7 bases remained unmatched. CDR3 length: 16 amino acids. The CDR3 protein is CASSFRQGYYTGELFF. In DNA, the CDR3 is TGTGCCAGCAGTTTCCGACAGGGTTATTACACCGGGGAGCTGTTTTTT.

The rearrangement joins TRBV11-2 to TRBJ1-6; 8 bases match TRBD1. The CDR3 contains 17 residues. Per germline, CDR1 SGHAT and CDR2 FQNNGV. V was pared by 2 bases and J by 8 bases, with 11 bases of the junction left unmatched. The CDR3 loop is CASSLKLTGARDSPLHF. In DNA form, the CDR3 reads TGTGCCAGCAGCTTAAAGTTGACAGGGGCGCGGGATTCACCCCTCCACTTT.

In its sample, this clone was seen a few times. This CDR3 reads CATSPNEINSYEQYF. The DNA of the CDR3 is TGTGCCACCAGCCCCAATGAAATAAACAGCTACGAGCAGTACTTC. The chain links TRBV24-1 to TRBJ2-7; D unresolved. V was trimmed by 7 bases and J by 3 bases, leaving 18 bases between them. CDR3 length: 15 residues. Germline CDR1 and CDR2: KGHDR and SFDVKD.

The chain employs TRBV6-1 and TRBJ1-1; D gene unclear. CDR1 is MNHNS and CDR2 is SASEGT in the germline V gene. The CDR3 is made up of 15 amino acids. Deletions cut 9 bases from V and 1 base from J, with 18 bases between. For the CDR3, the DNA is TGTGCCAGTCCGAACTTGGCACAACCGAACACTGAAGCTTTCTTT. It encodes CASPNLAQPNTEAFF.

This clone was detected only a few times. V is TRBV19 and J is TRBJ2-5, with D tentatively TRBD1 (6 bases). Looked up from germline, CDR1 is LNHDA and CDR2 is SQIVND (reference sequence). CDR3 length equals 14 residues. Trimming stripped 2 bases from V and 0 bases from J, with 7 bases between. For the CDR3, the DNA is TGTGCCAGTAGTATATGGGACAACCAAGAGACCCAGTACTTC. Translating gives CASSIWDNQETQYF. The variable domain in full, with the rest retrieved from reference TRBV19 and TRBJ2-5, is DGGITQSPKYLFRKEGQNVTLSCEQNLNHDAMYWYRQDPGQGLRLIYYSQIVNDFQKGDIAEGYSVSREKKESFPLTVTSAQKNPTAFYLCASSIWDNQETQYFGPGTRLLVL.

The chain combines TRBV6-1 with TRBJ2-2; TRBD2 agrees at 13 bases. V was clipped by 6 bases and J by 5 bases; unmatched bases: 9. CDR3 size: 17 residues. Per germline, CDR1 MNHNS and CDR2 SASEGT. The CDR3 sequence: CASRPTSGRAGTGELFF. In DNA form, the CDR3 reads TGTGCCAGCAGGCCCACTAGCGGGAGGGCCGGAACCGGGGAGCTGTTTTTT.

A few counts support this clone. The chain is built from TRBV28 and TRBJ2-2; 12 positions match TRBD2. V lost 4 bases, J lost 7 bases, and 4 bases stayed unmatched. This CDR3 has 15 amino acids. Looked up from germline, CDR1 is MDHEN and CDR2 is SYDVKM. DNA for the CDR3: TGTGCCAGCAGTTCGACTAGCGGGAGTCACGGGGAGCTGTTTTTT. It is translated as CASSSTSGSHGELFF. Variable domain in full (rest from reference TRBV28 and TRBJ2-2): DVKVTQSSRYLVKRTGEKVFLECVQDMDHENMFWYRQDPGLGLRLIYFSYDVKMKEKGDIPEGYSVSREKKERFSLILESASTNQTSMYLCASSSTSGSHGELFFGEGSRLTVL.

DNA of the CDR3: TGCGCCAGCAGCCAAGAAAAGTATCAGCCCCAGCATTTT. Translation: CASSQEKYQPQHF. The chain has TRBV4-3 and TRBJ1-5; D not resolved. V was cut by 0 bases and J by 5 bases, with 5 bases left in between. Germline CDR1 and CDR2: LGHNA and YSLEER. The CDR3 covers 13 residues.

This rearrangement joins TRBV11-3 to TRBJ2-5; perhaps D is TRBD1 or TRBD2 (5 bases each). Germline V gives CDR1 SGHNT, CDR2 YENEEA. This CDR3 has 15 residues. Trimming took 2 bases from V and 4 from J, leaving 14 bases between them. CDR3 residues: CASSLSGTRRETQYF. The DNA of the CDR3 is TGTGCCAGCAGCTTATCCGGGACGAGAAGAGAGACCCAGTACTTC. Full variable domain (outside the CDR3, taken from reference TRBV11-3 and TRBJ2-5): EAGVVQSPRYKIIEKKQPVAFWCNPISGHNTLYWYLQNLGQGPELLIRYENEEAVDDSQLPKDRFSAERLKGVDSTLKIQPAELGDSAVYLCASSLSGTRRETQYFGPGTRLLVL.

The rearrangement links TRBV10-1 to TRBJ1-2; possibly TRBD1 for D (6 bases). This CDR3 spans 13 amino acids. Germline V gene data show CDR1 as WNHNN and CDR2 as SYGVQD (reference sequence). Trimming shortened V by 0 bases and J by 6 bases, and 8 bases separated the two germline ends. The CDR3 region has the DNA TGCGCCAGCAGTGAGTCGTCAGGGGATGGCTACACCTTC. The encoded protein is CASSESSGDGYTF.

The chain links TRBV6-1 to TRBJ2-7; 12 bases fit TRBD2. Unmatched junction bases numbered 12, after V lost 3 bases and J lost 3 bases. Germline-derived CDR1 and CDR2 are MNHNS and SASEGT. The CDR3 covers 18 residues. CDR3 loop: CASSDLLAGGPGIYEQYF. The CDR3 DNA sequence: TGTGCCAGCAGTGATTTGCTAGCGGGAGGGCCTGGTATCTACGAGCAGTACTTC.

The CDR3 nucleotides are TGTGCCAGCAGTTTAGAATTCTCTGGGGCCAACGTCCTGACTTTC. Its translation: CASSLEFSGANVLTF. The chain carries TRBV12-3 or TRBV12-4 and TRBJ2-6; D not certain. This CDR3 is built from 15 residues. V lost 1 base, J lost 0 bases, and 4 bases lay in between.

The CDR3 loop is CASSLLPQSSYNSPLHF. Written as DNA, the CDR3 is TGTGCCAGCAGCTTACTTCCACAGAGCTCCTATAATTCACCCCTCCACTTT. V and J are TRBV7-8 and TRBJ1-6; D gene ambiguous. CDR3 size: 17 residues. Germline V lookup: CDR1 SGHVS, CDR2 FQNEAQ. The V end lost 2 bases, the J end lost 0 bases, and 11 bases lay between the germline ends.

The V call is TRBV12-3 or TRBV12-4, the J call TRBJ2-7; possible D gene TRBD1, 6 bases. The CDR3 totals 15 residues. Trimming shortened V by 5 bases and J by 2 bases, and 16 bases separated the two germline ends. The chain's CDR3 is CASSTYRELPYEQYF. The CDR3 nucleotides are TGTGCCAGCAGTACATACAGGGAACTTCCCTACGAGCAGTACTTC.

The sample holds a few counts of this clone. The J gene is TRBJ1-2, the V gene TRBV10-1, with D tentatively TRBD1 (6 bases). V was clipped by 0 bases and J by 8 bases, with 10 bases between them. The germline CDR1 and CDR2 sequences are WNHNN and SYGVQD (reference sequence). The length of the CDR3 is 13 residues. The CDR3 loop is CASSESGTLGYTF. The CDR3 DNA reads TGCGCCAGCAGTGAGTCGGGGACATTGGGCTACACCTTC.

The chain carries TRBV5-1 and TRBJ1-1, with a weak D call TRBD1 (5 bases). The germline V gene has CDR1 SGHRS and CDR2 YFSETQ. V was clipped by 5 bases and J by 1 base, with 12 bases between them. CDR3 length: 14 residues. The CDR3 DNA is TGCGCCAGCAGTTTATCCGGACAGAACACTGAAGCTTTCTTT. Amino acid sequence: CASSLSGQNTEAFF.

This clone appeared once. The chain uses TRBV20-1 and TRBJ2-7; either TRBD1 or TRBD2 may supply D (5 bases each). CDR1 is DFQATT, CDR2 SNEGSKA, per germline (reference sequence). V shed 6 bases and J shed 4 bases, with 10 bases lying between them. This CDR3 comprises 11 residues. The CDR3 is CSARESYEQYF. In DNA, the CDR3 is TGCAGTGCCAGGGAGTCGTACGAGCAGTACTTC.

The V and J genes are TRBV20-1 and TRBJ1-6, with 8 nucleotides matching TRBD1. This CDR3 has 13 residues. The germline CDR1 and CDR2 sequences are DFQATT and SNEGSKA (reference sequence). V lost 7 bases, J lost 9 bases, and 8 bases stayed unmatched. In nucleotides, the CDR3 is TGCAGTGTCACGGACAGGGATAGTTCACCCCTCCACTTT. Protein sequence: CSVTDRDSSPLHF.

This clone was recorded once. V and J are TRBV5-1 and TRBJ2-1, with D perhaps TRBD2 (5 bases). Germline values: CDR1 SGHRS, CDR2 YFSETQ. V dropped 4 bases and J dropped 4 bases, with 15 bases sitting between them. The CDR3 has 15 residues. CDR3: CASSLTTGNYNEQFF. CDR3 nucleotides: TGCGCCAGCAGCCTCACGACGGGGAATTACAATGAGCAGTTCTTC.

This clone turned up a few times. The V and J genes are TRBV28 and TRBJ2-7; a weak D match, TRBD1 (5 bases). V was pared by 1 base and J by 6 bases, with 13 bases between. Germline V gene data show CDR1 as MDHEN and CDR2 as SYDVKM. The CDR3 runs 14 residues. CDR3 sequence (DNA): TGTGCCAGCAGTTTATCCTTAGGGGTAAGCGAGCAGTACTTC. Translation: CASSLSLGVSEQYF.

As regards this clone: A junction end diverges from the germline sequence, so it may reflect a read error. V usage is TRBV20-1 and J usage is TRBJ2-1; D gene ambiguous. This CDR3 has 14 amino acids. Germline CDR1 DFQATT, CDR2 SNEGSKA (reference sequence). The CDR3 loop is CSASPGPLRNEQFF. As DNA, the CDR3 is TGCAGTGCTAGTCCCGGACCCTTGAGAAACGAGCAGTTCTTT.

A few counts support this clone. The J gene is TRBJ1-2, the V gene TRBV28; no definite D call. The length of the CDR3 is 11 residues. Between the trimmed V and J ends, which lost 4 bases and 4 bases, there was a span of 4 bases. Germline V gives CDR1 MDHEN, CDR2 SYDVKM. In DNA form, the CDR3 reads TGTGCCAGCAGTTCGGGCTATGGCTACACCTTC. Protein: CASSSGYGYTF.

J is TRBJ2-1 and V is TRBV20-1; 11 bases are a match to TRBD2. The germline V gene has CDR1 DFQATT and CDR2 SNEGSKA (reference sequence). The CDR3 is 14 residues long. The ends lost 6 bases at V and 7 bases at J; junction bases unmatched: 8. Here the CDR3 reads CSALAGVSENEQFF. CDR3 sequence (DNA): TGCAGTGCACTAGCGGGGGTTTCCGAGAATGAGCAGTTCTTC.

CDR3 sequence reads: CASSLNHGTGDYGYTF. The CDR3 coding sequence is TGTGCCAGCAGCCTAAACCACGGGACAGGGGACTATGGCTACACCTTC. The chain links TRBV27 to TRBJ1-2, with 10 bases lining up with TRBD1. The V segment lost 6 bases and the J segment 3 bases; nucleotides outside the gene matches: 10. Germline V gene data show CDR1 as MNHEY and CDR2 as SMNVEV (reference sequence). This CDR3 spans 16 amino acids.